Given below is one T cell receptor (beta chain) in context. What it binds is not known. The table came from immunoSEQ multiplex PCR; TCRdb's copy has only in-frame clones and leaves some out. Of around 17,000 clones in the sample, 70% to 75% are singletons; the top ten hold more than 9%. Trimming cost V 3 bases and J 1 base; bases outside gene matches: 6. Germline CDR1 reads SGHRS; CDR2 reads YFSETQ. The CDR3 sequence is 16 residues long. These data originate in a study of T cell clonotyping in hematopoietic cell transplantation. Study-wide results and limits: Recipient TCR diversity dropped after transplant; expanded clonotypes rose from day 30 to 180. Higher Inverse Simpson Index values in graft donor and pretransplant recipient predicted broader posttransplant TCR diversity. Without cell sorting, CD4 versus CD8 contributions remain unresolved. At the given depth, recipient repertoires were over 97% de novo clonotypes.

The chain recombines TRBV5-1 with TRBJ2-4; 8 nucleotides match TRBD1. Sequenced material: peripheral blood mononuclear cells. This TCR was recovered from a woman aged 60-75 years in good health. Some clones in this sample may be carry-over from other donors' samples. The CDR3 is CASSYGQGEAKNIQYF. The CDR3 DNA reads TGCGCCAGCAGCTACGGACAGGGAGAGGCCAAAAACATTCAGTACTTC.